This T cell receptor (beta chain) comes out of a study of graft-versus-host responses after intestinal transplantation. General study results and limits: Allografts of patients with graft-donor T cell macrochimerism showed high graft-versus-host to host-versus-graft clone ratios.

As concerns this clone: Its antigen is currently unknown.

V trimming: 4 bases; J trimming: 0 bases; junction bases outside the gene matches: 6. The CDR3 has 17 residues. In germline, CDR1 is SGHDN, CDR2 FVKESK. The table came from immunoSEQ multiplex PCR; TCRdb's copy has only in-frame clones and leaves some out. The top ten hold 0.15% to 0.2% of the sample, which has over 120,000 clones, around 90% seen once. The sample in question was unstimulated CD4+ T cells sorted from spleen or lymph node cells, obtained before intestinal transplant. The receptor's source is a human donor who received an intestinal transplant. The chain links TRBV14 to TRBJ2-3, with 11 nucleotides matching TRBD2. CDR3 in DNA: TGTGCCAGCAGCCGGCTAGCGGGAGGAACTAGCACAGATACGCAGTATTTT. This gives the protein CASSRLAGGTSTDTQYF.